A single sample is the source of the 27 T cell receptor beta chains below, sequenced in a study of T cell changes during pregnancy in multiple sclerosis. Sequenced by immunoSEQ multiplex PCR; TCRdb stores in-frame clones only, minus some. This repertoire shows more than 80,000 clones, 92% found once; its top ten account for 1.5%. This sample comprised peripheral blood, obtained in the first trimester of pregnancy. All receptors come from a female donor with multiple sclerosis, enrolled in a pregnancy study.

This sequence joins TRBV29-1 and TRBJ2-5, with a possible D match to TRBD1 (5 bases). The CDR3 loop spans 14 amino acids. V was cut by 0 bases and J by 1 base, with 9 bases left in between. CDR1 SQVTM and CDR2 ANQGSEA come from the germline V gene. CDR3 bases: TGCAGCGTTGAAGATAGGGGTAGCCAAGAGACCCAGTACTTC. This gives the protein CSVEDRGSQETQYF.

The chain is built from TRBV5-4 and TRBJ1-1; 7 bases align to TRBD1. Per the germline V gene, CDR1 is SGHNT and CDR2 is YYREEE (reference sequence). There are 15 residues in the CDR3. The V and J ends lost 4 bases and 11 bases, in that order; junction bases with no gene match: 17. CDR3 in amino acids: CASSPEGAILIAAFF. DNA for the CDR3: TGTGCCAGCAGCCCCGAGGGGGCTATACTGATTGCGGCTTTCTTT.

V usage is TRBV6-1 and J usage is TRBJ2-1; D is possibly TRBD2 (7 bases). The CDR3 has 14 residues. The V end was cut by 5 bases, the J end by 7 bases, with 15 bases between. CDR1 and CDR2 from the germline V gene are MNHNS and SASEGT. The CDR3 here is CASSPLRGGNEQFF. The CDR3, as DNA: TGTGCCAGCAGTCCACTAAGGGGGGGGAATGAGCAGTTCTTC.

The CDR3 reads CASKEGKGLGTQYF. In nucleotides, the CDR3 is TGTGCCAGCAAAGAAGGGAAGGGGCTCGGGACCCAGTACTTC. The chain carries TRBV2 and TRBJ2-5; D possibly corresponds to TRBD1 (5 bases). V lost 7 bases to trimming and J lost 7 bases, with 19 bases between them. This CDR3 region has 14 residues. The germline CDR1 and CDR2 sequences are SNHLY and FYNNEI.

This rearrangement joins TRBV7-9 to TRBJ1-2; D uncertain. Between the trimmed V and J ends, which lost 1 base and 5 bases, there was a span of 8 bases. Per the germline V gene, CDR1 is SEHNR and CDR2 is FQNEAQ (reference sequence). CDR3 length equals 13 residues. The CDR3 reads CASSLGGPYGYTF. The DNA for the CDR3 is TGTGCCAGCAGCTTAGGAGGTCCTTATGGCTACACCTTC.

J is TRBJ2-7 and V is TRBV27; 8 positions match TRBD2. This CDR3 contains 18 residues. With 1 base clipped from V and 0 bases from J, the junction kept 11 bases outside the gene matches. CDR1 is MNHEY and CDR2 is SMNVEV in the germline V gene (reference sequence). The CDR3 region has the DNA TGTGCCAGCAGTTTATTTGGGCGGGGACTAGTAAACTCCTACGAGCAGTACTTC. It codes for CASSLFGRGLVNSYEQYF.

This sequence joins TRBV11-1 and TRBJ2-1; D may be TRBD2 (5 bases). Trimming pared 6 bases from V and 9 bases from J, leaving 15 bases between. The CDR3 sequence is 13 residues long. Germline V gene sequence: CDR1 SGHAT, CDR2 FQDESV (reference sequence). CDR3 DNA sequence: TGTGCCAGCAGATACCCCACTAGATGTGAGCAGTTCTTC. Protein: CASRYPTRCEQFF. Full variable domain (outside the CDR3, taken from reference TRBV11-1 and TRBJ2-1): EAEVAQSPRYKITEKSQAVAFWCDPISGHATLYWYRQILGQGPELLVQFQDESVVDDSQLPKDRFSAERLKGVDSTLKIQPAELGDSAMYLCASRYPTRCEQFFGPGTRLTVL.

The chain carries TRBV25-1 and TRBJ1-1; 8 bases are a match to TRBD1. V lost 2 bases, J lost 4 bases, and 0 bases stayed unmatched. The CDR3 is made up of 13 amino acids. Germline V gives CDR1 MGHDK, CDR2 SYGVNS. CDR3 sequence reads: CASSEGTGTEAFF. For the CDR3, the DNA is TGTGCCAGCAGTGAAGGGACAGGCACTGAAGCTTTCTTT.

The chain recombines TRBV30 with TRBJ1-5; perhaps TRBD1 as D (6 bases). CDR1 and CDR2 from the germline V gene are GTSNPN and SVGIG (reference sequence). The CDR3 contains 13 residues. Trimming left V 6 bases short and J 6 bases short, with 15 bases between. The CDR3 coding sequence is TGTGCCTGTTCGGGGGGCGACGGTCAGCCCCAGCATTTT. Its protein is CACSGGDGQPQHF.

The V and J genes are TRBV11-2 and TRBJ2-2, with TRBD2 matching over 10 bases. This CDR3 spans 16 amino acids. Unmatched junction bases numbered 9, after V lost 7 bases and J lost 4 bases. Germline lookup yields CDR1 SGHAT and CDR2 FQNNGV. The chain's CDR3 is CASNHLAGVGTGELFF. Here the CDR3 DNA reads TGTGCCAGCAATCACCTAGCGGGAGTGGGCACCGGGGAGCTGTTTTTT.

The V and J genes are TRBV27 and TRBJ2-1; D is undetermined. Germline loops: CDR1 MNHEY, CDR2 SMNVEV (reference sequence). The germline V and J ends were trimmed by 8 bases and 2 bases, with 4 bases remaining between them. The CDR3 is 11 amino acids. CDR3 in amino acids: CASRAYNEQFF. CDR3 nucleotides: TGTGCCAGCCGGGCCTACAATGAGCAGTTCTTC.

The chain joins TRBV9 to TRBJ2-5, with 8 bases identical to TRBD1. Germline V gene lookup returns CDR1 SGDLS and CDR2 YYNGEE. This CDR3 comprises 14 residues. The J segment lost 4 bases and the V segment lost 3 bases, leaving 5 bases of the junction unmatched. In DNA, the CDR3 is TGTGCCAGCAGCGGTAGACAGGGGAGAGAGACCCAGTACTTC. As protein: CASSGRQGRETQYF.

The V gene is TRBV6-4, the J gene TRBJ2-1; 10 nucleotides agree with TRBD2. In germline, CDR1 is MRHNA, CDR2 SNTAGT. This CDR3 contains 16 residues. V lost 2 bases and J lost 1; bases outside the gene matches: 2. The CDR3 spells CASSDISGRSYNEQFF. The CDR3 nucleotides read TGTGCCAGCAGTGACATTAGCGGGAGGTCCTACAATGAGCAGTTCTTC.

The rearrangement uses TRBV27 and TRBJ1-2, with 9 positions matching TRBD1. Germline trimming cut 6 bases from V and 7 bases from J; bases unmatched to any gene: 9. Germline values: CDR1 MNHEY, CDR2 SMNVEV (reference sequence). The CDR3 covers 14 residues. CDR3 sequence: CASRGQGVQGGYTF. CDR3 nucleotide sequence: TGTGCCAGCAGGGGACAGGGCGTACAAGGTGGCTACACCTTC.

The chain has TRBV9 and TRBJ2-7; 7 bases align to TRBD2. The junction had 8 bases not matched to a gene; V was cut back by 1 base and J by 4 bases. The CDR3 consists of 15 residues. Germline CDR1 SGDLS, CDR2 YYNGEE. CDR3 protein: CASSVSAGAGYEQYF. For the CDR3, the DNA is TGTGCCAGCAGCGTATCCGCGGGAGCTGGGTACGAGCAGTACTTC.

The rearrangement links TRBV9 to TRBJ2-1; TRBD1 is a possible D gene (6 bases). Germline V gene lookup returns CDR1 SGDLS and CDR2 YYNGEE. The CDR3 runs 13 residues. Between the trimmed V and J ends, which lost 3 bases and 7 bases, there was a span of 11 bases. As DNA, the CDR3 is TGTGCCAGCAGCGCGACAGGTCTGAATGAGCAGTTCTTC. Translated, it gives CASSATGLNEQFF. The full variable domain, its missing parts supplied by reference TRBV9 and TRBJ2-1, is DSGVTQTPKHLITATGQRVTLRCSPRSGDLSVYWYQQSLDQGLQFLIQYYNGEERAKGNILERFSAQQFPDLHSELNLSSLELGDSALYFCASSATGLNEQFFGPGTRLTVL.

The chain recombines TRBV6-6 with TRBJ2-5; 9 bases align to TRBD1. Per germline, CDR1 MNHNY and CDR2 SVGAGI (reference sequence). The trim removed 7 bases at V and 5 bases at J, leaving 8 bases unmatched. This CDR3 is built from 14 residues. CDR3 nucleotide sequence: TGTGCCAGCACCCAGGGGACAGGGAGGGAGACCCAGTACTTC. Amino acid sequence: CASTQGTGRETQYF.

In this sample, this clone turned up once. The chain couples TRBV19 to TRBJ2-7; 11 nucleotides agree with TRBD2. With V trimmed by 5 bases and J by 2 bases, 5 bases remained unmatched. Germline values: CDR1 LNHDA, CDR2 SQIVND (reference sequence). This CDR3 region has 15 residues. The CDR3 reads CASSVGTSGAYEQYF. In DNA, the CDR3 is TGTGCCAGTAGTGTAGGGACTAGCGGCGCCTACGAGCAGTACTTC.

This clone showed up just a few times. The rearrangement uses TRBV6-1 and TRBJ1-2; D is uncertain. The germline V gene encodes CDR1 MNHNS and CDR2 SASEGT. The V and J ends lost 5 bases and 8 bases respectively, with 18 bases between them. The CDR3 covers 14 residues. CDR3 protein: CASSRSGMVDGYTF. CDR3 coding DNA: TGTGCCAGCAGTCGCTCGGGGATGGTAGACGGCTACACCTTC.

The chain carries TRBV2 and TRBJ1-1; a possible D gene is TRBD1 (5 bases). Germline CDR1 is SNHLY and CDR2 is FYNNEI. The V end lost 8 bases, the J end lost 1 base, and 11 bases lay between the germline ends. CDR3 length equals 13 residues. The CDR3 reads CASPARENTEAFF. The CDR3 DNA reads TGTGCCAGCCCGGCCAGGGAGAACACTGAAGCTTTCTTT.

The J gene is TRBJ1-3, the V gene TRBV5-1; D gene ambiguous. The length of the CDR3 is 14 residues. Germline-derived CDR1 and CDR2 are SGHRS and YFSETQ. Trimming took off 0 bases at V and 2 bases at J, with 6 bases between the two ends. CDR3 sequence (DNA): TGCGCCAGCAGCTTGGGCGGGACTGGAAACACCATATATTTT. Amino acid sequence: CASSLGGTGNTIYF.

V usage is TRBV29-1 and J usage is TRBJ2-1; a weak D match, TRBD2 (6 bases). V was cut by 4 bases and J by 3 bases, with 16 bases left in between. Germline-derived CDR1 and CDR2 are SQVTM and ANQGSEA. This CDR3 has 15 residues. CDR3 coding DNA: TGCAGCGTTGGACGACTAGGTGGTAGCTACAATGAGCAGTTCTTC. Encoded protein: CSVGRLGGSYNEQFF.

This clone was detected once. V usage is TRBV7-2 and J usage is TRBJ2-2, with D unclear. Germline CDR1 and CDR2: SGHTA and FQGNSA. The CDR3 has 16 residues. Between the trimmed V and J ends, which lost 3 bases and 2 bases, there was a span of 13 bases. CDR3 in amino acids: CASSFTVTYNTGELFF. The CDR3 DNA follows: TGTGCCAGCAGCTTCACCGTGACTTATAACACCGGGGAGCTGTTTTTT.

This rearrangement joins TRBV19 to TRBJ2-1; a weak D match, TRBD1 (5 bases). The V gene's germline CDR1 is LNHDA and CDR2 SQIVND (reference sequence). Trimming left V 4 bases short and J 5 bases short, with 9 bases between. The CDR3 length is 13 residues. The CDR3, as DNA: TGTGCCAGTAGTACTACAGGCGACAATGAGCAGTTCTTC. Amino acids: CASSTTGDNEQFF.

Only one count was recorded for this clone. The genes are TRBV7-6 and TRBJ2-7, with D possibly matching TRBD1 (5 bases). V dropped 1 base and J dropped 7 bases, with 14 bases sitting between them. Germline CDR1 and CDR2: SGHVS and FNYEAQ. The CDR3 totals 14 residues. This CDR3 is CASSLVVRAGEQYF. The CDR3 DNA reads TGTGCCAGCAGCTTAGTGGTCAGGGCTGGGGAGCAGTACTTC.

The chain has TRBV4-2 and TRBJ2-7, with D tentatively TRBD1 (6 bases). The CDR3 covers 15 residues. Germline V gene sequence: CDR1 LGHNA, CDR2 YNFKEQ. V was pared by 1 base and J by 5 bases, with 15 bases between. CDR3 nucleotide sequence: TGTGCCAGCAGCCAAGGACCAGGGGTTATCGACGAGCAGTACTTC. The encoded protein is CASSQGPGVIDEQYF.

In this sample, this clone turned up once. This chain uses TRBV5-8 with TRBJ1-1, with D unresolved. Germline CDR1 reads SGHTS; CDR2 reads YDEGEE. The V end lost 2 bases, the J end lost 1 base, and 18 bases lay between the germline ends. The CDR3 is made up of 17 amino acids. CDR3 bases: TGTGCCAGCAGCTTCCGCCTACTCGCCCGCACGAACACTGAAGCTTTCTTT. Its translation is CASSFRLLARTNTEAFF.